This record covers a single TCR beta chain. Repertoires were generated with immunoSEQ multiplex PCR, while TCRdb's copy carries only in-frame clones and drops some. The repertoire consists of approximately 120,000 clones, with 80% to 95% occurring once and the leading ten covering under 0.85%. The data stem from a study of OX40 agonist ivuxolimab in advanced cancers. Study context: Dose-escalation patients had hepatocellular carcinoma, melanoma, renal cell or head and neck cancer. Patients were roughly 83% male with ages roughly 23 to 79, mean around 61.

The length of the CDR3 is 14 residues. Germline CDR1 reads SNHLY; CDR2 reads FYNNEI. Losses at the gene ends were 4 bases for V and 9 bases for J; bases not matched to a gene: 12. The sequencing here drew on CD4+ or CD8+ T cells sorted from blood, taken in a trial of the OX40 agonist ivuxolimab. The source of this sequence is an adult with an advanced solid tumor such as melanoma, head and neck, liver or kidney cancer. The V and J genes are TRBV2 and TRBJ2-7, with 7 bases fitting TRBD2. The DNA of the CDR3 is TGTGCCAGCAGTGTCCAGCTAGCGGATCCTGTGCAGTACTTC. The encoded protein is CASSVQLADPVQYF.